This record looks at one T cell receptor (beta chain) sequence and its context. Antigen: not known. This entry comes from a study of cytomegalovirus exposure and HLA in healthy donors. At the level of the study: Approximately 85 million unique TCRs from HLA-typed donors were held in an early data release. In terms of ancestry, the Caucasian-associated cluster contained 75% to 85% of the roughly 400 genotyped donors. Study-wide findings and caveats: Earlier results showed most TCR beta V segments being productive about 87% or about 30% of the time. Some V segments could not be told apart, so they were left out, TRBV6-2 and TRBV6-3 among them.

This CDR3 has 14 amino acids. Trimming took 8 bases from V and 1 from J, leaving 11 bases between them. The germline V gene has CDR1 MNHEY and CDR2 SVGAGI. The PCR made use of 60 Vbeta and 13 Jbeta primers. This table comes from immunoSEQ multiplex PCR, and its TCRdb copy is limited to in-frame clones, with some not included. The sample yields some 140,000 clones, around 75% seen once. V is TRBV6-5 and J is TRBJ2-2; possibly TRBD2 for D (6 bases). The specimen sequenced was PBMCs. The clonotype comes from a female donor in good health and CMV-seronegative. CDR3 nucleotide sequence: TGTGCCAGCTGGAGGGGAAGGAACACCGGGGAGCTGTTTTTT. This translates into CASWRGRNTGELFF.